This entry describes one TCR beta chain. The antigen it recognizes is unknown. Qualities for individual bases were not recorded, and no much larger clone is one base off. TCRdb shows the sequencer as Illumina NovaSeq 6000. cDNA libraries for TCRalpha and TCRbeta were prepared by 5'RACE using constant-segment primers, with sample barcodes and unique molecular identifiers added. RNA was extracted from every sample with Trizol reagent. Library amplification was performed in two PCR steps, and a second sample barcode and Illumina TruSeq adapters were introduced in the second step. Sequencing of the libraries was done on an Illumina NovaSeq, producing 2 x 150 bp paired-end reads. The paper's data handling went like this. Reads were demultiplexed and collapsed into UMI-guided consensus sequences with migec v1.2.7. Using mixcr v2.1.11, UMI consensuses were aligned to TRA and TRB V and J templates and then assembled into clonotypes. Expanded or contracted clonotypes were those called significant by both edgeR and NoisET, with noise models trained on biological replicates. For edgeR calls, the cutoffs were a false discovery rate-adjusted p below 0.01 and a log2 fold-change threshold of 1. As an exploratory analysis of dynamics, max-normalized trajectories of the 1000 most abundant clonotypes were examined by PCA with hierarchical clustering. The CD4 or CD8 phenotype of responding clones was assigned using the separately sequenced CD4+ and CD8+ repertoires. The raw public data were reprocessed by TCRdb itself: fastp quality trimming at Q25, MiXCR clonotype calling, in-frame beta chains only. Rows are unified per CDR3 protein, each entry keeping the most common DNA and genes. The V and J calls follow TCRdb's processing rather than the paper's. A total of some 450,000 distinct CDR3 sequences appear in this sample, roughly 18% of them only once. Roughly 21% of the sample rests with the top ten.

These data are taken from a study of T-cell memory formation after mild COVID-19 (dated by TCRdb to the early 2020s). Looking at the study overall: Most TCR sequence clusters were specific to one of the two donors. In a couple of donors, T-cell clones that expanded and contracted after mild COVID-19 were tracked by sequencing TCRalpha and TCRbeta repertoires over time. Two young, previously healthy adult volunteers made up the cohort, one male and one female. General study outcomes and caveats: From day 15 to 85, contracting clones showed balanced CD4/CD8 phenotypes, whereas a second wave of clones that expanded from day 15 to 37 leaned towards CD4+. Some responding clones were detected in pre-infection memory, suggesting pre-existing cross-reactive memory T cells joined the SARS-CoV-2 response. Contracting CD4+ clones were located mainly in the CM and EM memory subsets, whereas CD8+ clones were found to be enriched in EMRA. Only two mild cases were covered by the study, and larger cohorts that include severe cases with pre-infection samples were considered necessary. SARS-CoV-2 specificity was not confirmed for the second-wave clones peaking on day 37.

Ficoll-Paque density gradient centrifugation was used to isolate PBMCs. Including the terminal cysteine and phenylalanine, the CDR3 comprises 15 residues. Just the 45-base CDR3 DNA is kept, in frame starting at base 1. The germline V gene yields MNHEY for CDR1 and SVGAGI for CDR2. Trimming at the junction amounts to 8 bases on V and 1 base on J, and the germline ends lie 17 bases apart. Recombination linked TRBV6-5 to TRBJ1-2; D gene: possibly TRBD1, on 5 matching bases. What was sequenced was PBMCs or a T cell subset sorted from them (not recorded which). This receptor was taken from a man aged 18 to 30 who had mild COVID-19 (a few samples of this study predate the infection). The sample titles of this study are shuffled in the database, so cell type and time point are left out; the donor was told from shared clones. The CDR3 reads CASADPPGGNYGYTF. The DNA is as follows: TGTGCCAGCGCGGATCCACCGGGGGGTAACTATGGCTACACCTTC.